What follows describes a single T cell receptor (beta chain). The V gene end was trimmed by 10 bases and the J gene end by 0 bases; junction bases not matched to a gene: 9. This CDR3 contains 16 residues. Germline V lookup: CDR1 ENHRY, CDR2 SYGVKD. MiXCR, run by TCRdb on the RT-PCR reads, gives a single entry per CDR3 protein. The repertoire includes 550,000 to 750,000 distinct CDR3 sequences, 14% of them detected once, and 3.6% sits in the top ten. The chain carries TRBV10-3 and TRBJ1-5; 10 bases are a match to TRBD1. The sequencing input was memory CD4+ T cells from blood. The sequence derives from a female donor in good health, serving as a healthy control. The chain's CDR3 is CATSGTGEISNQPQHF. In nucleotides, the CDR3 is TGTGCCACCTCCGGGACAGGGGAGATTAGCAATCAGCCCCAGCATTTT.